Listed below are T cell receptor beta chains from one sample, sequenced in a study of T cells after yellow fever vaccination. MiXCR, applied by TCRdb to the 5' RACE reads, yields one record per CDR3 protein. The data show 150,000 to 200,000 distinct CDR3 sequences, approximately 11% seen once. The sample here was CD8+ T cells sorted from PBMCs, taken 15 days after the yellow fever booster vaccination. Receptors originate from a man aged 18 to 29 who received the YFV17D yellow fever vaccine. CDR3s include the opening cysteine and the closing phenylalanine or tryptophan. The D gene is left open where the match is weak. Some rows mark clone size as missing; the rest say once, few, many or name a class of expanded clone.

clone_size	v_call	j_call	d_call	cdr3_nt	cdr3_aa
.	TRBV5-4	TRBJ2-7	.	TGTGCCAGCAGCTTGGTTGTCAACGAGCAGTACTTC	CASSLVVNEQYF
.	TRBV5-6	TRBJ2-7	.	TGTGCCAGCAGCTTGGAAGGGGACGGCTACGAGCAGTACTTC	CASSLEGDGYEQYF
few	TRBV7-2	TRBJ1-1	.	TGTGCCAGCAGCCCCAGGGCCACTGAAGCTTTCTTT	CASSPRATEAFF
.	TRBV18	TRBJ2-2	.	TGTGCCAGCTCACCACAAGACAGGTCCACCGGGGAGCTGTTTTTT	CASSPQDRSTGELFF
.	TRBV7-3	TRBJ1-6	.	TGTGCCAGCAGCTTATCAGCTGGGGGCCCTAATTCACCCCTCCACTTT	CASSLSAGGPNSPLHF
.	TRBV5-8	TRBJ2-1	TRBD1	TGTGCCAGCAGCTTTTCGAGACAGGGCTACAATGAGCAGTTCTTC	CASSFSRQGYNEQFF
few	TRBV27	TRBJ2-4	TRBD1	TGTGCCAGCAGTACAGGGGGACACATTCAGTACTTC	CASSTGGHIQYF
.	TRBV2	TRBJ2-3	TRBD1	TGTGCCAGCAGTGAAGGGGACAGGGGAGCAGATACGCAGTATTTT	CASSEGDRGADTQYF
few	TRBV4-1	TRBJ2-3	.	TGCGCCAGCAGCCCACACAGGGAGCCCACAGATACGCAGTATTTT	CASSPHREPTDTQYF
.	TRBV6-5	TRBJ1-1	TRBD1	TGTGCCAGCAGTTACTCGGGGACAGGGGTATACACTGAAGCTTTCTTT	CASSYSGTGVYTEAFF
many	TRBV27	TRBJ1-1	TRBD1	TGTGCCAGCAGTTTCGCGGACAGGGTGTACACTGAAGCTTTCTTT	CASSFADRVYTEAFF
many	TRBV11-2	TRBJ2-3	TRBD2	TGTGCCAGCATCCCCGGGGGACTAGCGGGGTCCTACACAGATACGCAGTATTTT	CASIPGGLAGSYTDTQYF
.	TRBV10-3	TRBJ2-6	.	TGTGCCATCAGTGAGGGACAGAAATACCGCTCTGGGGCCAACGTCCTGACTTTC	CAISEGQKYRSGANVLTF
.	TRBV6-6	TRBJ2-5	.	TGTGCCAGCAGTTACTCGATTCCGGGACAAGAGACCCAGTACTTC	CASSYSIPGQETQYF
.	TRBV7-9	TRBJ1-5	.	TGTGCCAGCAGCCCGGCGAGCAATCAGCCCCAGCATTTT	CASSPASNQPQHF
few	TRBV5-4	TRBJ1-2	.	TGTGCCATCACGGGGGGCTATGGCTACACCTTC	CAITGGYGYTF
few	TRBV12-5	TRBJ2-3	TRBD2	TGTGCTAGTGGTGCTTCGGGACTAGCGAGCACAGATACGCAGTATTTT	CASGASGLASTDTQYF
.	TRBV13	TRBJ2-2	.	TGTGCCAGCAGCTTGGGGCGCGGCACCGGGGAGCTGTTTTTT	CASSLGRGTGELFF
.	TRBV12-3/TRBV12-4	TRBJ2-1	.	TGTGCCAGCAGTATGACACCAGGGGGGCTGGTAGGCAATGAGCAGTTCTTC	CASSMTPGGLVGNEQFF
.	TRBV6-5	TRBJ2-5	.	TGTGCCAGCAGCTCTTCCGGGGGACTCCAAGAGACCCAGTACTTC	CASSSSGGLQETQYF
.	TRBV12-3/TRBV12-4	TRBJ2-7	TRBD2	TGTGCCAGCAGTTTCGGCGGGGGTTCCTACGAGCAGTACTTC	CASSFGGGSYEQYF
.	TRBV12-3/TRBV12-4	TRBJ2-3	TRBD1	TGTGCCAGCAGTTTGGTCGGGACAGTGATAAACACAGATACGCAGTATTTT	CASSLVGTVINTDTQYF
.	TRBV4-2	TRBJ2-3	.	TGTGCCAGCAGCCAGGAGAGACCTGATACGCAGTATTTT	CASSQERPDTQYF
many	TRBV12-3/TRBV12-4	TRBJ1-1	.	TGTGCCAGCACTTGGGGGGCTGAAGCTTTCTTT	CASTWGAEAFF
.	TRBV7-9	TRBJ1-1	TRBD1	TGTGCCAGCAGCCGGGAGGGGGCTATTGAAGCTTTCTTT	CASSREGAIEAFF
few	TRBV9	TRBJ1-1	.	TGTGCCAGCAGCGTCTCCCCGGGCCCTCGGAGCGGTACTGAAGCTTTCTTT	CASSVSPGPRSGTEAFF
.	TRBV7-6	TRBJ2-2	.	TGTGCCAGCAGCTTGACCCTTGGCGGGGAGCTGTTTTTT	CASSLTLGGELFF
few	TRBV6-6	TRBJ2-5	.	TGTGCCAGCAGACCCAGAGAGGTTTTAGGGGGGGCCCAAGAGACCCAGTACTTC	CASRPREVLGGAQETQYF
.	TRBV30	TRBJ2-3	.	TGTGCCTGGAGTTCGGGGACGTTTTCTCCAGATACGCAGTATTTT	CAWSSGTFSPDTQYF
few	TRBV5-1	TRBJ2-2	TRBD1	TGCGCCAGCAGTTCCATTGGACAGGGGAACGGGGAGCTGTTTTTT	CASSSIGQGNGELFF
.	TRBV3-1	TRBJ2-7	.	TGTGCCAGCAGCCACGGGGAGCACGAGCAGTACTTC	CASSHGEHEQYF
.	TRBV13	TRBJ2-7	TRBD1	TGTGCCAGCAGCCCGCGAAGACAGGGCCACGAGCAGTACTTC	CASSPRRQGHEQYF
.	TRBV7-6	TRBJ2-6	.	TGTGCCAGCAGCTTATGGGGGGTTGGGGCCAACGTCCTGACTTTC	CASSLWGVGANVLTF
few	TRBV7-2	TRBJ1-5	.	TGTGCCAGCAGCCGGGGCGGGCGGGTCAATCAGCCCCAGCATTTT	CASSRGGRVNQPQHF
.	TRBV5-1	TRBJ1-2	.	TGCGCCAGCAGCGTCTGGGGCACAGGTGGGTCGGACTATGGCTACACCTTC	CASSVWGTGGSDYGYTF
few	TRBV7-2	TRBJ2-7	.	TGTGCCAGCAGCCCCGGACGCCACGAGCAGTACTTC	CASSPGRHEQYF
few	TRBV7-3	TRBJ2-2	TRBD1	TGTGCCAGCAGTCGGCTAAGGGGGCCCGGCACCGGGGAGCTGTTTTTT	CASSRLRGPGTGELFF
few	TRBV7-9	TRBJ2-3	.	TGTGCCAGCAGCTTCAGACTCTTAGCTGGCACAGATACGCAGTATTTT	CASSFRLLAGTDTQYF
few	TRBV21-1	TRBJ1-5	.	TGTGCCAGCAGCACACACAGGAAAGATCAGCCCCAGCATTTT	CASSTHRKDQPQHF
many	TRBV4-3	TRBJ2-3	TRBD2	TGCGCCAGCAGCCCACAGCGGGGGCCGTACACAGATACGCAGTATTTT	CASSPQRGPYTDTQYF
.	TRBV6-4	TRBJ2-2	.	TGTGCCAGCAGTGATAACAACGGGGAGCTGTTTTTT	CASSDNNGELFF
many	TRBV29-1	TRBJ2-3	.	TGCAGCGTTTCTACAGGGATGTCAGATACGCAGTATTTT	CSVSTGMSDTQYF
few	TRBV7-9	TRBJ1-2	TRBD1	TGTGCCAGCAGCTGGGGGGACAGTTTTCCGAATGGCTACACCTTC	CASSWGDSFPNGYTF
.	TRBV10-3	TRBJ2-1	TRBD1	TGTGCCATCAATAGACAGGGAGTAGTCAATGAGCAGTTCTTC	CAINRQGVVNEQFF
many	TRBV27	TRBJ2-7	.	TGTGCCAGCAGTCGGACAGACTTC	CASSRTDF
many	TRBV4-3	TRBJ1-2	TRBD1	TGCGCCAGCAGCCAAGACAGGGGGTTCCCATATGGCTACACCTTC	CASSQDRGFPYGYTF
few	TRBV4-1	TRBJ2-5	TRBD2	TGCGCCAGCAGCCTGAGGAAGGCTAGCGGGAGCCAAGAGACCCAGTACTTC	CASSLRKASGSQETQYF
few	TRBV6-1	TRBJ2-5	.	TGTGCCAGCAGTGAAATAGACGAGGGCCTGGAGACCCAGTACTTC	CASSEIDEGLETQYF
few	TRBV5-1	TRBJ2-7	TRBD2	TGCGCCAGCAGCCGGGGTATGGAGCGGGGTTTTGAGCAGTACTTC	CASSRGMERGFEQYF
.	TRBV4-3	TRBJ2-6	.	TGCGCCAGCAGCCAAGAGGGGACAAACCTTCGCCCCCTCTCTGGGGCCAACGTCCTGACTTTC	CASSQEGTNLRPLSGANVLTF
.	TRBV7-9	TRBJ2-5	TRBD2	TGTGCCAGCGCTTCTCCCCTTCTAGCGGGGGCCGGGGAGACCCAGTACTTC	CASASPLLAGAGETQYF
.	TRBV11-2	TRBJ2-5	.	TGTGCCAGCAGCTTAGAACCCCCGGGGCCCGGAAACCAAGAGACCCAGTACTTC	CASSLEPPGPGNQETQYF
.	TRBV12-5	TRBJ1-2	.	TGTGCTAGTGGGCCCGACAGCTATGGCTACACCTTC	CASGPDSYGYTF
few	TRBV4-1	TRBJ1-2	TRBD1	TGCGCCAGCAGCCAAGTAAACAGGGGACCGTATGGCTACACCTTC	CASSQVNRGPYGYTF
.	TRBV7-8	TRBJ1-1	.	TGTGCCAGCAGCTTAGCGGTAGGGGAGGGCATGAACACTGAAGCTTTCTTT	CASSLAVGEGMNTEAFF
few	TRBV29-1	TRBJ1-2	.	TGCAGCGTTGAAGAGGTCAGAGTTAACTATGGCTACACCTTC	CSVEEVRVNYGYTF
many	TRBV11-2	TRBJ2-1	.	TGTGCCAGCAGCTTAGACGGGTACTGGTCCTTCTTC	CASSLDGYWSFF